Included here is one T cell receptor (beta chain) sequence, with context. Germline CDR1 SEHNR, CDR2 FQNEAQ (reference sequence). V lost 4 bases, J lost 2 bases, and 15 bases lay in between. The CDR3 is 15 amino acids. This entry comes from a study of Graves' ophthalmopathy and Graves' hyperthyroidism. Across the study: Peripheral blood was gathered at first diagnosis, ahead of any treatment whatsoever.

The TCR beta CDR3 regions underwent amplification from RNA transcripts. First-round RT-PCR employed HTBI primers, with a second-round multiplex PCR after it. TCRdb redid the calling of the multiplex PCR reads with MiXCR, one entry per CDR3 protein. This table has 740,000 or so distinct CDR3 sequences, roughly 40% appearing once. Patients were diagnosed from clinical symptoms, serum thyroxine, TRAb, thyroid ultrasound and orbital computed tomography. The rearrangement joins TRBV7-9 to TRBJ2-7; possibly TRBD2 for D (5 bases). This TCR was recovered from an adult man with Graves' ophthalmopathy. Input material: peripheral blood. CDR3 sequence (DNA): TGTGCCAGCAGCTACCCAGGCCCCGGGGCCTACGAGCAGTACTTC. Its translation is CASSYPGPGAYEQYF.